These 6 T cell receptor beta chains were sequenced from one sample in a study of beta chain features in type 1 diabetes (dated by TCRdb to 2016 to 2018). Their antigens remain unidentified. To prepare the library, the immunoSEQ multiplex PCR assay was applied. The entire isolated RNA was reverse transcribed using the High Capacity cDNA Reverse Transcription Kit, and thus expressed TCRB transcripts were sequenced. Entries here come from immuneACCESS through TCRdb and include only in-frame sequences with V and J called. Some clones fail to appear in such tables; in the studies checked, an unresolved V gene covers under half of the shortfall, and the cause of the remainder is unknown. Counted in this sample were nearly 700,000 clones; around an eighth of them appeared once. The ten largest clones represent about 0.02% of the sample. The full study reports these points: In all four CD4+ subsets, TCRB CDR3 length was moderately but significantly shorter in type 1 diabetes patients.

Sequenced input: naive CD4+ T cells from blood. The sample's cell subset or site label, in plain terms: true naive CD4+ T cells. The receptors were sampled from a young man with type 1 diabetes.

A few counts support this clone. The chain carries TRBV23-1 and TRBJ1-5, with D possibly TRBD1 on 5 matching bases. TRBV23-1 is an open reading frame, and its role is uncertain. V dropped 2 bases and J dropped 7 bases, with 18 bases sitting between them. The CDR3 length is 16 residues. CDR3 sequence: CASSQTQLQGGQPQHF. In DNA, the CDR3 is TGCGCCAGCAGTCAAACCCAACTCCAGGGTGGCCAGCCCCAGCATTTT.

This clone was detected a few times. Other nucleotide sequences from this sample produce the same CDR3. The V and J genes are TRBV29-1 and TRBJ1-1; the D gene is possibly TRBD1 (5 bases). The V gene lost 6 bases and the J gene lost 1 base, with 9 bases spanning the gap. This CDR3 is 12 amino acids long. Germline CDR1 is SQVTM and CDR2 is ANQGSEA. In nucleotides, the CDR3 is TGCAGCGTCCGGACACCGAACACTGAAGCTTTCTTT. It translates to CSVRTPNTEAFF. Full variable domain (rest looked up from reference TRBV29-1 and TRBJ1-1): SAVISQKPSRDICQRGTSLTIQCQVDSQVTMMFWYRQQPGQSLTLIATANQGSEATYESGFVIDKFPISRPNLTFSTLTVSNMSPEDSSIYLCSVRTPNTEAFFGQGTRLTVV.

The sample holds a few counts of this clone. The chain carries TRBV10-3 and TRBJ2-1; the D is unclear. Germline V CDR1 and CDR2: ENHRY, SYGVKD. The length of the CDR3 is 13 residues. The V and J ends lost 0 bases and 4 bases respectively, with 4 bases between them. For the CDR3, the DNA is TGTGCCATCAGTGAGTCTACATACAATGAGCAGTTCTTC. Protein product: CAISESTYNEQFF.

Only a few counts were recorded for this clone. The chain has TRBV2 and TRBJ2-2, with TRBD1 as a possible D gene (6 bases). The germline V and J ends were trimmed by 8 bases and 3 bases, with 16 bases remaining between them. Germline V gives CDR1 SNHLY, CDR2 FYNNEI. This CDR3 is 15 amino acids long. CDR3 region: CASQNRAFDTGELFF. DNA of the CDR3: TGTGCCAGCCAGAACAGGGCGTTCGACACCGGGGAGCTGTTTTTT. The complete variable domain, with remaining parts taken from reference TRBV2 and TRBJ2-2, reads EPEVTQTPSHQVTQMGQEVILRCVPISNHLYFYWYRQILGQKVEFLVSFYNNEISEKSEIFDDQFSVERPDGSNFTLKIRSTKLEDSAMYFCASQNRAFDTGELFFGEGSRLTVL.

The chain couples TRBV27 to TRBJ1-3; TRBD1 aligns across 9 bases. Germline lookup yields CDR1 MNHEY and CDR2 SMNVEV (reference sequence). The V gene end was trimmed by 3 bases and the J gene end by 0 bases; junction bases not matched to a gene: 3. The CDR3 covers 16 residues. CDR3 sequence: CASSLGTGSSGNTIYF. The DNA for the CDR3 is TGTGCCAGCAGTTTGGGGACAGGGAGCTCTGGAAACACCATATATTTT.

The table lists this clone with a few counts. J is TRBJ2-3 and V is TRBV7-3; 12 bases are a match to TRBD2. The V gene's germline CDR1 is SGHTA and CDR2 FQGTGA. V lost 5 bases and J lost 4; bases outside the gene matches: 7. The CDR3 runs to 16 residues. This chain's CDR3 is CASSQKLAGGPDTQYF. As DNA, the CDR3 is TGTGCCAGCAGCCAGAAACTAGCGGGGGGCCCAGATACGCAGTATTTT. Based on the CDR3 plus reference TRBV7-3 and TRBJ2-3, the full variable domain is GAGVSQTPSNKVTEKGKYVELRCDPISGHTALYWYRQSLGQGPEFLIYFQGTGAADDSGLPNDRFFAVRPEGSVSTLKIQRTERGDSAVYLCASSQKLAGGPDTQYFGPGTRLTVL.